A selection of T cell receptor beta chains follows, all from one sample in a study of OX40 agonist ivuxolimab in advanced cancers. The protocol was immunoSEQ multiplex PCR, while the TCRdb copy is restricted to in-frame clones and leaves out a portion. The data hold 55,000 to 80,000 clones, with roughly four fifths observed a single time. The source material was CD4+ or CD8+ T cells sorted from blood, sampled in a trial of the OX40 agonist ivuxolimab. These receptors all stem from an adult with an advanced solid tumor such as melanoma, head and neck, liver or kidney cancer. CDR3s include the opening cysteine and the closing phenylalanine or tryptophan. A D gene is named only where the DNA matches it firmly. Clone sizes are given selectively: once, few, many, or a class where the clone is expanded.

D gene	clone size	V gene	J gene	CDR3 DNA	CDR3 protein
-	-	TRBV5-1	TRBJ2-2	TGCGCCAGCAGCCCCAGGACTACCCCCACCGGGGAGCTGTTTTTT	CASSPRTTPTGELFF
-	-	TRBV7-9	TRBJ2-5	TGTGCCAGCAGCTTATCGATCGAGGAGCAGTACTTC	CASSLSIEEQYF
-	-	TRBV4-1	TRBJ1-3	TGCGCCAGCAGCCAAGATGGGCGGGGGCGCTCTGGAAACACCATATATTTT	CASSQDGRGRSGNTIYF
-	few	TRBV7-2	TRBJ1-5	TGTGCCAGCAGCTTAAACATTGCTCAGAATCAGCCCCAGCATTTT	CASSLNIAQNQPQHF
TRBD1	-	TRBV15	TRBJ2-1	TGTGCCACCAGCAGCTGGACAGGTTACAATGAGCAGTTCTTC	CATSSWTGYNEQFF
TRBD2	-	TRBV5-1	TRBJ2-1	TGCGCCAGCCAAGACAGGACTAGCGGGGGGAGCTCCTACAATGAGCAGTTCTTC	CASQDRTSGGSSYNEQFF
-	-	TRBV30	TRBJ1-2	TGTGCCTGGAGTCGGGGGTCAGGCTATGGCTACACCTTC	CAWSRGSGYGYTF
TRBD1	-	TRBV30	TRBJ1-3	TGTGCCTGGAAACCAGGGGGCTGGGGAAACACCATATATTTT	CAWKPGGWGNTIYF
TRBD1	-	TRBV27	TRBJ2-1	TGTGCCAGCACCCGACAGGGTGGCGAGCAGTTCTTC	CASTRQGGEQFF
TRBD1	-	TRBV2	TRBJ2-6	TGTGCCAGCACCCGGACAGGGGGGAACTCTGGGGCCAACGTCCTGACTTTC	CASTRTGGNSGANVLTF
-	-	TRBV9	TRBJ1-3	TGTGCCAGCAGCGCACTGGGCTCTGGAAACACCATATATTTT	CASSALGSGNTIYF
-	-	TRBV5-6	TRBJ1-1	TGTGCCAGCAGCTTGAGAGGCCAGGGGAACACTGAAGCTTTCTTT	CASSLRGQGNTEAFF
-	once	TRBV6-5	TRBJ2-1	TGTGCCAGCAGTTACCGTAGGTCTACGTCCTACAATGAGCAGTTCTTC	CASSYRRSTSYNEQFF
TRBD1	-	TRBV11-2	TRBJ2-7	TGTGCCAGCAGCTTACTACAGACAGGGCTCCAGTACTTC	CASSLLQTGLQYF
-	-	TRBV10-3	TRBJ2-1	TGTGCCATCAGTGAGTCGAGCTTCAGGGGTGACAATGAGCAGTTCTTC	CAISESSFRGDNEQFF
-	-	TRBV14	TRBJ1-3	TGTGCCAGCAGCCAAAAGCTAGGACGGATCTCTGGAAACACCATATATTTT	CASSQKLGRISGNTIYF
-	-	TRBV7-2	TRBJ1-1	TGTGCCAGCAGCTTAGGCTTTTTTGGGGGTAATACTGAAGCTTTCTTT	CASSLGFFGGNTEAFF
-	-	TRBV6-5	TRBJ2-5	TGTGCCAGCAGTTATTTGAGAGAGACCCAGTACTTC	CASSYLRETQYF
-	-	TRBV6-6	TRBJ1-2	TGTGCCAGCAGGCCTGGGGGTAACTATGGCTACACCTTC	CASRPGGNYGYTF
-	few	TRBV2	TRBJ1-1	TGTGCCAGCAGTGAATGGGATCAAGCTTTCTTT	CASSEWDQAFF
-	once	TRBV4-3	TRBJ2-1	TGCGCCAGCAGCCAAGAGGCAGAAAACAATGAGCAGTTCTTC	CASSQEAENNEQFF
-	-	TRBV19	TRBJ1-2	TGTGCCAGTAGCCCACCGTGGGGCGTTGCCTATGGCTACACCTTC	CASSPPWGVAYGYTF
-	-	TRBV6-1	TRBJ1-1	TGTGCCAGCAGTATACGGCCCGAGGTTCCCGAAGCTTTCTTT	CASSIRPEVPEAFF
-	once	TRBV6-1	TRBJ2-5	TGTGCCAGCATGACTGGAAGACAAGAGACCCAGTACTTC	CASMTGRQETQYF
TRBD2	once	TRBV11-2	TRBJ2-3	TGTGCCAGCAGCCCCATTCGGAACGCGCGGGGGAGGACAGATACGCAGTATTTT	CASSPIRNARGRTDTQYF
-	-	TRBV6-6	TRBJ1-1	TGTGCCAGCATTCAGCGGGGAGCCACTGAAGCTTTCTTT	CASIQRGATEAFF
TRBD1	-	TRBV5-1	TRBJ1-1	TGCGCCAGCAGGGCTGGGACAGGTCAGGGCCGGAACACTGAAGCTTTCTTT	CASRAGTGQGRNTEAFF
-	-	TRBV25-1	TRBJ2-2	TGTGCCAGCAGTGACCCCGGGGCCAACACCGGGGAGCTGTTTTTT	CASSDPGANTGELFF
-	-	TRBV4-3	TRBJ2-7	TGCGCCAGCAGCCAAGATCGGACGTGGAGCGATTCCTACGAGCAGTACTTC	CASSQDRTWSDSYEQYF
-	-	TRBV27	TRBJ2-5	TGTGCCAGCAGTTTTTTCCGGGAGACCCAGTACTTC	CASSFFRETQYF
-	-	TRBV4-1	TRBJ1-5	TGCGCCAGCAGCTCAGGGGTAGTGAGCAATCAGCCCCAGCATTTT	CASSSGVVSNQPQHF
-	-	TRBV5-6	TRBJ1-5	TGTGCCAGCAGCTATCAGGGGATAAGGCAGCCCCAGCATTTT	CASSYQGIRQPQHF
-	-	TRBV27	TRBJ1-2	TGTGCCAGCAGTTTATCGCCGGTCTTTGGCTACACCTTC	CASSLSPVFGYTF
-	-	TRBV19	TRBJ1-2	TGTGCCAGTAGTAGGAGGAACTATGGCTACACCTTC	CASSRRNYGYTF
-	-	TRBV9	TRBJ1-5	TGTGCCAGCAGCGCTGGGCGGGATCAGCCCCAGCATTTT	CASSAGRDQPQHF
-	-	TRBV9	TRBJ1-4	TGTGCCAGCAGCGCAAATACAGGGCGACCTAATGAAAAACTGTTTTTT	CASSANTGRPNEKLFF
-	-	TRBV4-1	TRBJ1-2	TGCGCCAGCAGCCAAGATCGGAGGGGGTGGGATGGCTACACCTTC	CASSQDRRGWDGYTF
TRBD2	-	TRBV5-6	TRBJ2-3	TGTGCCAGCAGGGCGACTAGCGGGAAAAGCACAGATACGCAGTATTTT	CASRATSGKSTDTQYF
-	once	TRBV5-1	TRBJ2-1	TGCGCCAGCAGCGCGGGACCACCCAACAATGAGCAGTTCTTC	CASSAGPPNNEQFF
TRBD1	-	TRBV27	TRBJ2-5	TGTGCCAGCAGCTCCCGCGGGACAGGGAGGAAGACCCAGTACTTC	CASSSRGTGRKTQYF
-	-	TRBV7-2	TRBJ1-2	TGTGCCAGCAGCCCGTCCAGGGTTTATGGCTACACCTTC	CASSPSRVYGYTF
-	-	TRBV19	TRBJ2-7	TGTGCCAGTAGTACATCAGGATTGGGGGGGCAGTACTTC	CASSTSGLGGQYF
-	-	TRBV5-5	TRBJ2-4	TGTGCCAGCAGCTTGCAGGGGGCCAAAAACATTCAGTACTTC	CASSLQGAKNIQYF
TRBD2	-	TRBV18	TRBJ2-5	TGTGCCAGCTCGTCCGCTTCGGGAGCGGGGGTGGAGACCCAGTACTTC	CASSSASGAGVETQYF
-	-	TRBV11-1	TRBJ2-1	TGTGCCAGCAGCTTCCTCTACTCGGGACGCATCTACAATGAGCAGTTCTTC	CASSFLYSGRIYNEQFF
-	few	TRBV11-1	TRBJ2-7	TGTGCCAGCAGCTTAGCTCGGAACGAGCAGTACTTC	CASSLARNEQYF
TRBD2	-	TRBV27	TRBJ2-3	TGTGCCAGCAGTTTCCGGTCTAGCGGGATCTCCCGGACAGATACGCAGTATTTT	CASSFRSSGISRTDTQYF
-	once	TRBV5-1	TRBJ2-7	TGCGCCAGCAGCTTGGACATCTACGAGCAGTACTTC	CASSLDIYEQYF
TRBD1	-	TRBV27	TRBJ2-2	TGTGCCAGCAGTTTAGGGACAGGGGGGTACAAGTACACCGGGGAGCTGTTTTTT	CASSLGTGGYKYTGELFF
-	few	TRBV7-2	TRBJ1-1	TGTGCCAGCAGCTGGGGAGGGGGCACTGAAGCTTTCTTT	CASSWGGGTEAFF
-	-	TRBV6-1	TRBJ2-6	TGTGCCAGCAGTTCTTTTTCTGGGGCCAACGTCCTGACTTTC	CASSSFSGANVLTF
-	once	TRBV5-1	TRBJ1-4	TGCGCCAGCAGCTTATCCGACAGCTATAATGAAAAACTGTTTTTT	CASSLSDSYNEKLFF